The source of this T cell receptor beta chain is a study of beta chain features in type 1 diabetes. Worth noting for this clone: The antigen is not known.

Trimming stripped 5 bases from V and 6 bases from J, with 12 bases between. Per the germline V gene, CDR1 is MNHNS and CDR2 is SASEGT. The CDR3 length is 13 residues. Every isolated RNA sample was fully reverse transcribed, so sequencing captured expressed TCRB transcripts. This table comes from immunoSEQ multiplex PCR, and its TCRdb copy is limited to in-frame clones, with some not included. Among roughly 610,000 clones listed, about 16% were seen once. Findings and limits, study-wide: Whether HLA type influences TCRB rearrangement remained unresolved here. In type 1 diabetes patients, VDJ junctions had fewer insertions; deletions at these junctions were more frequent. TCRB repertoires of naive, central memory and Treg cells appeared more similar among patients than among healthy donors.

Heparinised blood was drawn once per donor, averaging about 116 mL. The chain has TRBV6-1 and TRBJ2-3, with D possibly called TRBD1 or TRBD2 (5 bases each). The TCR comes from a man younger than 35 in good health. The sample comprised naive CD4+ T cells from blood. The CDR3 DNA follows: TGTGCCAGCAGTCGGGACGGCCGGGATACGCAGTATTTT. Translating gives CASSRDGRDTQYF.